Shown below are 30 T cell receptor beta chains from a single sample sequenced in a study of identifying expanded T cells in peripheral blood. Using immunoSEQ multiplex PCR, the repertoire was profiled, and TCRdb retains in-frame clones only, with some absent. The table records roughly 56,000 clones, about 83% of them present only once. Sequenced: blood. The source of these receptors is a person aged 18-70 years in good health.

The chain carries TRBV19 and TRBJ1-1; D unresolved. Germline V gives CDR1 LNHDA, CDR2 SQIVND (reference sequence). The CDR3 length is 15 residues. V was cut by 5 bases and J by 5 bases, with 18 bases left in between. The chain's CDR3 is CASSSIGVRKTEAFF. DNA of the CDR3: TGTGCCAGTAGTTCAATTGGGGTTCGGAAAACTGAAGCTTTCTTT.

The chain combines TRBV7-9 with TRBJ1-6; 7 nucleotides line up with TRBD1. Per the germline V gene, CDR1 is SEHNR and CDR2 is FQNEAQ (reference sequence). With 5 bases clipped from V and 0 bases from J, the junction kept 4 bases outside the gene matches. CDR3 length: 16 residues. CDR3 coding DNA: TGTGCCAGCAGCCCCTCAGGGGGCTCCTATAATTCACCCCTCCACTTT. Protein sequence: CASSPSGGSYNSPLHF.

The V call is TRBV10-3, the J call TRBJ1-1; D gene ambiguous. The CDR3 is 14 amino acids. Germline CDR1 is ENHRY and CDR2 is SYGVKD. CDR3 DNA: TGTGTCACTTCCAGAGGAGGCGCGGACACTGAAGCTTTCTTT. This gives the protein CVTSRGGADTEAFF.

V usage is TRBV5-1 and J usage is TRBJ2-1, with 8 bases fitting TRBD1. Looked up from germline, CDR1 is SGHRS and CDR2 is YFSETQ. The CDR3 sequence is 15 residues long. V gave up 2 bases and J gave up 8 bases; unmatched junction bases: 9. The CDR3 loop reads CASSFRTGMGDEQFF. In DNA form, the CDR3 reads TGCGCCAGCAGCTTTCGGACAGGGATGGGAGATGAGCAGTTCTTC.

The chain is built from TRBV19 and TRBJ2-2, with 11 bases identical to TRBD2. Germline assignment: CDR1 LNHDA and CDR2 SQIVND (reference sequence). V shed 4 bases and J 5 bases; nucleotides not matched to a gene: 9. CDR3 length: 17 residues. The CDR3 is CASSTSPTSGKTGELFF. The CDR3 DNA reads TGTGCCAGTAGTACCTCCCCGACTAGCGGGAAGACCGGGGAGCTGTTTTTT.

The CDR3 reads CASKQAGSGANVLTF. CDR3 DNA: TGCGCCAGCAAACAAGCGGGATCTGGGGCCAACGTCCTGACTTTC. The chain uses TRBV5-1 and TRBJ2-6, with 7 bases aligning to TRBD2. Germline V gene data show CDR1 as SGHRS and CDR2 as YFSETQ. V lost 6 bases to trimming and J lost 1 base; unmatched junction nucleotides: 4. This CDR3 is built from 15 residues.

The sample holds one count of this clone. The J gene is TRBJ2-5, the V gene TRBV11-2; D may be TRBD2 (5 bases). Looked up from germline, CDR1 is SGHAT and CDR2 is FQNNGV. CDR3 length: 15 residues. V lost 4 bases to trimming and J lost 3 bases, with 15 bases between them. In DNA form, the CDR3 reads TGTGCCAGCAGCTCTTTGGGAGCGGCCGAAGAGACCCAGTACTTC. Translation gives CASSSLGAAEETQYF.

This clone was seen a few times. V usage is TRBV6-5 and J usage is TRBJ1-1; D uncertain. CDR1 and CDR2 (germline): MNHEY, SVGAGI. The CDR3 is made up of 12 amino acids. Between the trimmed V and J ends, which lost 7 bases and 1 base, there was a span of 7 bases. The DNA of the CDR3 is TGTGCCAGCAACGCGGCGAACACTGAAGCTTTCTTT. It is translated as CASNAANTEAFF.

The V gene is TRBV9, the J gene TRBJ2-3, with 12 positions matching TRBD2. With 0 bases clipped from V and 1 base from J, the junction kept 0 bases outside the gene matches. There are 16 residues in the CDR3. Germline V gives CDR1 SGDLS, CDR2 YYNGEE. As DNA, the CDR3 is TGTGCCAGCAGCGTAGGACTAGCGGGGGGCACAGATACGCAGTATTTT. It codes for CASSVGLAGGTDTQYF.

The chain joins TRBV5-6 to TRBJ2-5; D remains ambiguous. V was cut by 0 bases and J by 1 base, with 7 bases left in between. This CDR3 comprises 14 residues. Germline CDR1 is SGHDT and CDR2 is YYEEEE. The CDR3 nucleotides read TGTGCCAGCAGCTTGGGAAGCAGCCAAGAGACCCAGTACTTC. This gives the protein CASSLGSSQETQYF.

Only a few counts were recorded for this clone. The genes are TRBV11-3 and TRBJ2-2, with D possibly TRBD1 on 6 matching bases. The CDR3 extends over 16 amino acids. Germline V gene sequence: CDR1 SGHNT, CDR2 YENEEA. The ends were cut back, 1 base at V and 4 bases at J, with 13 bases in the middle. The CDR3, as DNA: TGTGCCAGCAGCTTAGTGGGACACTCTTTCACCGGGGAGCTGTTTTTT. It yields the protein CASSLVGHSFTGELFF.

The chain employs TRBV9 and TRBJ1-2; the match to TRBD1 covers 7 bases. V was clipped by 0 bases and J by 1 base; unmatched bases: 3. The germline gives CDR1 SGDLS, CDR2 YYNGEE. This CDR3 is built from 15 residues. CDR3 residues: CASSVVGTVNYGYTF. The DNA of the CDR3 is TGTGCCAGCAGCGTAGTCGGGACAGTTAACTATGGCTACACCTTC. The full variable domain, with the rest looked up from reference TRBV9 and TRBJ1-2, is DSGVTQTPKHLITATGQRVTLRCSPRSGDLSVYWYQQSLDQGLQFLIQYYNGEERAKGNILERFSAQQFPDLHSELNLSSLELGDSALYFCASSVVGTVNYGYTFGSGTRLTVV.

The chain's CDR3 is CASRPLTGRDSPLHF. CDR3 in DNA: TGTGCCAGCAGACCATTGACAGGGAGAGATTCACCCCTCCACTTT. V usage is TRBV5-5 and J usage is TRBJ1-6, with 7 positions matching TRBD1. The CDR3 runs 15 residues. Germline loops: CDR1 SGHKS, CDR2 YYEKEE (reference sequence). Losses at the gene ends were 5 bases for V and 8 bases for J; bases not matched to a gene: 10. Combining the CDR3 with reference TRBV5-5 and TRBJ1-6 gives the whole variable domain DAGVTQSPTHLIKTRGQQVTLRCSPISGHKSVSWYQQVLGQGPQFIFQYYEKEERGRGNFPDRFSARQFPNYSSELNVNALLLGDSALYLCASRPLTGRDSPLHFGNGTRLTVT.

J is TRBJ2-3 and V is TRBV5-1, with D perhaps given as TRBD1 or TRBD2 (5 bases each). The V end was cut by 4 bases, the J end by 1 base, with 13 bases between. Per the germline V gene, CDR1 is SGHRS and CDR2 is YFSETQ. This CDR3 spans 15 amino acids. The CDR3 region has the DNA TGCGCCAGCAGCCGGGACGGCGTTGGCACAGATACGCAGTATTTT. Its protein product is CASSRDGVGTDTQYF. The entire variable domain, with the rest obtained from reference TRBV5-1 and TRBJ2-3, is as follows: KAGVTQTPRYLIKTRGQQVTLSCSPISGHRSVSWYQQTPGQGLQFLFEYFSETQRNKGNFPGRFSGRQFSNSRSEMNVSTLELGDSALYLCASSRDGVGTDTQYFGPGTRLTVL.

This clone was seen a single time. The chain has TRBV27 and TRBJ1-2; tentative D call: TRBD1 (5 bases). CDR1 is MNHEY, CDR2 SMNVEV, per germline (reference sequence). The CDR3 is made up of 14 amino acids. V lost 2 bases and J lost 8, with 15 bases in between. DNA of the CDR3: TGTGCCAGCAGTTTAGTGGGGACCTCGGGGGGCTACACCTTC. It encodes CASSLVGTSGGYTF.

The chain uses TRBV30 and TRBJ1-5; no definite D call. In germline, CDR1 is GTSNPN, CDR2 SVGIG (reference sequence). Trimming took off 5 bases at V and 4 bases at J, with 6 bases between the two ends. This CDR3 spans 11 amino acids. The CDR3, as DNA: TGTGCCTGGGGGATAAATCAGCCCCAGCATTTT. Protein: CAWGINQPQHF.

The rearrangement joins TRBV19 to TRBJ1-2; TRBD1 is a possible D gene (5 bases). The CDR3 sequence is 16 residues long. The germline gives CDR1 LNHDA, CDR2 SQIVND (reference sequence). Trimming shortened V by 6 bases and J by 6 bases, and 23 bases separated the two germline ends. CDR3 protein: CASRTPNPSWTNGYTF. The CDR3 DNA follows: TGTGCCAGTAGGACTCCCAACCCCTCTTGGACAAATGGCTACACCTTC.

For the CDR3, the DNA is TGCGCCAGCAGCTTGAACCCCCCCGGGACAGGGGCCGAAAAACTGTTTTTT. This sequence encodes CASSLNPPGTGAEKLFF. This rearrangement joins TRBV5-1 to TRBJ1-4; 10 bases match TRBD1. The trim removed 1 base at V and 8 bases at J, leaving 11 bases unmatched. CDR1 and CDR2 from the germline V gene are SGHRS and YFSETQ. This CDR3 comprises 17 residues.

This sequence joins TRBV5-1 and TRBJ2-5; no clear D gene. From germline, CDR1 is SGHRS and CDR2 YFSETQ. The V gene lost 0 bases and the J gene lost 4 bases, with 13 bases spanning the gap. The CDR3 sequence is 15 residues long. Here the CDR3 reads CASSLGTTSGETQYF. CDR3 DNA sequence: TGCGCCAGCAGCTTGGGTACTACGTCTGGAGAGACCCAGTACTTC.

V and J are TRBV7-6 and TRBJ1-1, with no clear D. CDR3 length equals 14 residues. Looked up from germline, CDR1 is SGHVS and CDR2 is FNYEAQ. V dropped 5 bases and J dropped 2 bases, with 12 bases sitting between them. As DNA, the CDR3 is TGTGCCAGCAGCCTAGGTGAACGTAACACTGAAGCTTTCTTT. It yields the protein CASSLGERNTEAFF.

This clone was seen only a few times. The chain combines TRBV9 with TRBJ1-2; D gene ambiguous. V was cut by 0 bases and J by 5 bases, with 11 bases left in between. The CDR3 has 14 amino acids. Germline CDR1 and CDR2: SGDLS and YYNGEE. Here the CDR3 reads CASSVGPQVYGYTF. Here the CDR3 DNA reads TGTGCCAGCAGCGTAGGCCCCCAGGTGTATGGCTACACCTTC.

V is TRBV11-3 and J is TRBJ1-2; D is perhaps TRBD1 (5 bases). The CDR3 length is 14 residues. V shed 1 base and J shed 8 bases, with 14 bases lying between them. Per the germline V gene, CDR1 is SGHNT and CDR2 is YENEEA. CDR3 loop: CASSLVRGTGGYTF. Written as DNA, the CDR3 is TGTGCCAGCAGCTTAGTCCGTGGGACCGGGGGCTACACCTTC.

V and J are TRBV5-1 and TRBJ2-3; the D gene is possibly TRBD1 (5 bases). Trimming took 6 bases from V and 2 from J, leaving 10 bases between them. Germline assignment: CDR1 SGHRS and CDR2 YFSETQ. CDR3 length equals 13 residues. The CDR3 nucleotides are TGCGCCAGCACGCTAGGGGACACAGATACGCAGTATTTT. Translation: CASTLGDTDTQYF.

V gene TRBV4-2 combines with J gene TRBJ2-3; 8 bases map to TRBD2. After removal of 2 bases from V and 1 base from J, the junction contained 11 bases not matched to a gene. The germline CDR1 and CDR2 sequences are LGHNA and YNFKEQ. This CDR3 has 18 amino acids. CDR3 amino acids: CASSQLAGSALGTDTQYF. The CDR3 DNA follows: TGTGCCAGCAGCCAACTAGCGGGCTCAGCTCTTGGCACAGATACGCAGTATTTT.

The rearrangement uses TRBV29-1 and TRBJ2-7; the D gene is possibly TRBD1 (6 bases). Germline V gene lookup returns CDR1 SQVTM and CDR2 ANQGSEA. The CDR3 runs to 13 residues. V was cut by 5 bases and J by 6 bases, with 17 bases left in between. The CDR3 loop reads CSVWTELGGEQYF. CDR3 DNA sequence: TGCAGCGTTTGGACAGAACTGGGCGGCGAGCAGTACTTC.

The chain carries TRBV21-1 and TRBJ1-2. TRBV21-1 is annotated as a pseudogene. The CDR3 extends over 18 amino acids. The CDR3 sequence is CASSRRDGSLPSNYGYTF. The CDR3 DNA reads TGTGCCAGCAGCAGGAGGGACGGCTCTCTCCCGTCTAACTATGGCTACACCTTC.

The V gene is TRBV2, the J gene TRBJ2-5; D call uncertain. The V gene's germline CDR1 is SNHLY and CDR2 FYNNEI. The CDR3 runs to 12 residues. Trimming pared 7 bases from V and 5 bases from J, leaving 11 bases between. CDR3 in DNA: TGTGCCAGCAAAAGGGATGAGGAGACCCAGTACTTC. Translating it yields CASKRDEETQYF.

This clone is a singleton in its sample. The chain combines TRBV19 with TRBJ2-3; tentatively, D is TRBD1 (6 bases). Germline values: CDR1 LNHDA, CDR2 SQIVND (reference sequence). CDR3 length equals 15 residues. Trimming removed 6 bases from V and 3 bases from J, with 16 bases in between. The CDR3 spells CASSPGQGRTDTQYF. The DNA of the CDR3 is TGTGCCAGTAGCCCGGGGCAGGGGCGTACAGATACGCAGTATTTT.

This clone was seen a single time. The gene calls are TRBV6-6 and TRBJ1-2; the D gene is possibly TRBD1 (6 bases). Germline V gene sequence: CDR1 MNHNY, CDR2 SVGAGI (reference sequence). V lost 3 bases and J 8 bases, leaving 22 bases between the germline ends. The CDR3 is 16 residues long. DNA for the CDR3: TGTGCCAGCAGTTATGGGCCCGAGGGGGACCGAGGAGGCTACACCTTC. Encoded protein: CASSYGPEGDRGGYTF.

The rearrangement links TRBV7-2 to TRBJ2-7; 10 bases line up with TRBD2. The length of the CDR3 is 18 residues. Germline V gene lookup returns CDR1 SGHTA and CDR2 FQGNSA. Trimming cost V 4 bases and J 0 bases; bases outside gene matches: 12. The CDR3 bases are TGTGCCAGCAGCTCCCTTCCCGGGACTAGCGCCCGCTCCTACGAGCAGTACTTC. It yields the protein CASSSLPGTSARSYEQYF.